This T cell receptor (beta chain) emerged from a study of blood T cell repertoires in COVID-19. TCRdb's copy holds only in-frame clones and misses some; the assay was immunoSEQ multiplex PCR. The data hold 200,000 to 250,000 clones, with around 85% observed a single time. CDR3 size: 13 residues. V gave up 5 bases and J gave up 8 bases; unmatched junction bases: 7. Looked up from germline, CDR1 is SGHTA and CDR2 is FQGTGA. Participants were placed into cohorts based on the clinical history they reported. What was sequenced was PBMCs or T cells enriched from blood (not recorded which). This sequence was found in a woman in her forties or fifties in a cohort exposed to, infected with or recovered from COVID-19 (not recorded which). The rearrangement links TRBV7-3 to TRBJ1-2; 8 bases are shared with TRBD1. Here the CDR3 DNA reads TGTGCCAGCAGCCCTGGACAGGGCTGGGGCTACACCTTC. This sequence encodes CASSPGQGWGYTF.